This T cell receptor (beta chain) was recovered during a study of CD8 T cells in ankylosing spondylitis. On this clonotype itself: Its antigen is not known.

Study observations and caveats: The study looked at matched synovial fluid samples from ankylosing spondylitis patients. Disease-linked clones were reported to be significantly enriched there.

Making the TCR beta libraries involved quantitative 5'-RACE with molecular barcodes. TCRdb used MiXCR to reprocess the 5' RACE reads, holding one entry per CDR3 protein. There are some 92,000 distinct CDR3 sequences in the sample; under 30% occur only once, and 45% to 65% lies in the top ten. Germline CDR1 LNHDA, CDR2 SQIVND (reference sequence). The CDR3 is made up of 17 amino acids. The germline V and J ends were trimmed by 3 bases and 0 bases, with 15 bases remaining between them. V and J are TRBV19 and TRBJ1-5; a weak D match, TRBD1 (5 bases). This clonotype was sampled from a male donor with ankylosing spondylitis or in good health (not recorded which). The source material was blood, either unsorted or a sorted T cell fraction (not recorded which). The CDR3 protein is CASSIPSGRYSNQPQHF. The CDR3 DNA reads as TGTGCCAGTAGTATTCCCTCGGGACGGTATAGCAATCAGCCCCAGCATTTT.